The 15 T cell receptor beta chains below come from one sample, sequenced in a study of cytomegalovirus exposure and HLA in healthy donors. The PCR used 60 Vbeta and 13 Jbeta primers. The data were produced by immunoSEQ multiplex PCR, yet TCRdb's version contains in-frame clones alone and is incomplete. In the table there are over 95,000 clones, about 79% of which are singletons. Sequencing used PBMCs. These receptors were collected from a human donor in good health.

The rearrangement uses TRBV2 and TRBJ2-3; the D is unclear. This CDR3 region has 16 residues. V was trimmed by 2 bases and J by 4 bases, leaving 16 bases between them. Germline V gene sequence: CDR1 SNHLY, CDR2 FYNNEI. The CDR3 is CASSERRLEVADTQYF. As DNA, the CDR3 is TGTGCCAGCAGTGAAAGGCGGCTGGAAGTTGCAGATACGCAGTATTTT.

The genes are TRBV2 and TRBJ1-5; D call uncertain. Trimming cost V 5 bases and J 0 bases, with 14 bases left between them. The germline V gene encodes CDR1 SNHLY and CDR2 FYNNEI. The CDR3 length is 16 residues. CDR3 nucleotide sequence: TGTGCCAGCAGTAGAACCGGGTCCAATAGCAATCAGCCCCAGCATTTT. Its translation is CASSRTGSNSNQPQHF.

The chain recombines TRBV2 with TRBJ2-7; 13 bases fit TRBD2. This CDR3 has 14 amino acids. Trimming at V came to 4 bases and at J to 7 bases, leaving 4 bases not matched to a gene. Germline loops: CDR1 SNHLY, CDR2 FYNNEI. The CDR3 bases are TGTGCCAGCAGTGGGGGACTAGCGGGATGGGAGCAGTACTTC. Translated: CASSGGLAGWEQYF.

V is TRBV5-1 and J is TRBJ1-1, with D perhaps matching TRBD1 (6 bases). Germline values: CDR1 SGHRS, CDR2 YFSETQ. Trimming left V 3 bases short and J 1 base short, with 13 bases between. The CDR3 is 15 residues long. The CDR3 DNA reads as TGCGCCAGCAGCTCGTTCGGCAGGGGGAACACTGAAGCTTTCTTT. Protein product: CASSSFGRGNTEAFF.

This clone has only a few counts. The CDR3 protein is CAASGGPTNEKLFF. The CDR3 DNA reads TGTGCCGCTTCCGGAGGTCCAACTAATGAAAAACTGTTTTTT. V gene TRBV30 combines with J gene TRBJ1-4; the D is unclear. Trimming cost V 8 bases and J 0 bases, with 13 bases left between them. The germline V gene has CDR1 GTSNPN and CDR2 SVGIG (reference sequence). This CDR3 region has 14 residues.

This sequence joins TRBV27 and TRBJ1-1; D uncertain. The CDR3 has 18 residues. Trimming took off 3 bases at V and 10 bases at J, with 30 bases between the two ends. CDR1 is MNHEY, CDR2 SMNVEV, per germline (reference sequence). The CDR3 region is CASSFDPSSSLPEKRAFF. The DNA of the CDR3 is TGTGCCAGCAGTTTCGATCCAAGTTCATCACTACCAGAAAAAAGAGCTTTCTTT.

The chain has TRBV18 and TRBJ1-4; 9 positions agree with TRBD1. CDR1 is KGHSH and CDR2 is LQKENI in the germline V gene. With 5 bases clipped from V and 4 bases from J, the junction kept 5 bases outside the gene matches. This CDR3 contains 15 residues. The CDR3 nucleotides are TGTGCCAGCTCATCCGACAGGGGGAATAATGAAAAACTGTTTTTT. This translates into CASSSDRGNNEKLFF. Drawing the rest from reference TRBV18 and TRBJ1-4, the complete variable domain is NAGVMQNPRHLVRRRGQEARLRCSPMKGHSHVYWYRQLPEEGLKFMVYLQKENIIDESGMPKERFSAEFPKEGPSILRIQQVVRGDSAAYFCASSSDRGNNEKLFFGSGTQLSVL.

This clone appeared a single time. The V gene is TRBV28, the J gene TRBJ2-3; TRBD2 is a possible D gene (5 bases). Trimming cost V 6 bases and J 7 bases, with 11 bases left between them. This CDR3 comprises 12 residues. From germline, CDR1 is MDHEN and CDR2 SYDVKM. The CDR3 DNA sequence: TGTGCCAGCAGCCCAACTAGGCATACGCAGTATTTT. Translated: CASSPTRHTQYF.

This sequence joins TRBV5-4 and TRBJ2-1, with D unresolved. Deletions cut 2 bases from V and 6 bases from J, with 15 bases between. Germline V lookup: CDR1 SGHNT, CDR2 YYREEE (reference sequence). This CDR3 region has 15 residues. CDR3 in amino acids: CASSFPAAPGNEQFF. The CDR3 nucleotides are TGTGCCAGCAGCTTCCCAGCAGCTCCGGGCAATGAGCAGTTCTTC.

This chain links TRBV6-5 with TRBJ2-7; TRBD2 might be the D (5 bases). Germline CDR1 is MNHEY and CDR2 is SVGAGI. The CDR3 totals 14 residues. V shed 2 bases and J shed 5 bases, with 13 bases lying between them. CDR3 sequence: CASSYATRADEQYF. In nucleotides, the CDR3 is TGTGCCAGCAGTTACGCCACTAGGGCCGACGAGCAGTACTTC.

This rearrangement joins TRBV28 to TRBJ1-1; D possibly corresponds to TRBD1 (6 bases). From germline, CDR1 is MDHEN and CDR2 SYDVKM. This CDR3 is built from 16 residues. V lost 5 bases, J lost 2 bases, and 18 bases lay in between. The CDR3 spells CASSLPVGGLNTEAFF. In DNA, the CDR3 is TGTGCCAGCAGTCTACCGGTGGGGGGGCTCAACACTGAAGCTTTCTTT.

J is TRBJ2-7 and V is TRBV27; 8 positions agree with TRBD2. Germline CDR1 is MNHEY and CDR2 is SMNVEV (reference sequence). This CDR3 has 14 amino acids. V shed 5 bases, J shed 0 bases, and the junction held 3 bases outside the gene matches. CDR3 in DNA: TGTGCCAGCAGTAGAGGGACTAGCTCCTACGAGCAGTACTTC. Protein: CASSRGTSSYEQYF.

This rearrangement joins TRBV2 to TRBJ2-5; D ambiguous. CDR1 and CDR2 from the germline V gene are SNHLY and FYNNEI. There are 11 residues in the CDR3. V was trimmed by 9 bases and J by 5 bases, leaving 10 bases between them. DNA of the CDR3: TGTGCCAGTAAAATGGAGGAGACCCAGTACTTC. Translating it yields CASKMEETQYF.

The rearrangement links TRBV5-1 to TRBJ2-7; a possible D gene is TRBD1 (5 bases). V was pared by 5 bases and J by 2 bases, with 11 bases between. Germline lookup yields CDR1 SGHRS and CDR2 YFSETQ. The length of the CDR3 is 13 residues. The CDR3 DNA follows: TGCGCCAGCAGACTCAGGGATGCCTACGAGCAGTACTTC. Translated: CASRLRDAYEQYF.

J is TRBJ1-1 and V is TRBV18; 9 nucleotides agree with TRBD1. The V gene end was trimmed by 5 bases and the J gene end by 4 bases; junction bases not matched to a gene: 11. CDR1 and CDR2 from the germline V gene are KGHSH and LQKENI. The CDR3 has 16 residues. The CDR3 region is CASSSRTGVRRTEAFF. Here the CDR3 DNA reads TGTGCCAGCTCATCACGGACAGGGGTAAGGCGCACTGAAGCTTTCTTT.